The next 32 T cell receptor beta chains were all read from a single sample in a study of T cells in localized non-small cell lung cancer. The method was immunoSEQ multiplex PCR; TCRdb's version includes in-frame clones alone and lacks a portion of them. Of approximately 13,000 clones in the sample, roughly 90% were seen once. Material: peripheral blood mononuclear cells, obtained before any cancer treatment. Receptors were obtained from a man aged 40-75 years with stage III lung adenocarcinoma.

The V call is TRBV11-2, the J call TRBJ2-5; 8 nucleotides align to TRBD1. CDR1 is SGHAT and CDR2 is FQNNGV in the germline V gene. After removal of 4 bases from V and 5 bases from J, the junction contained 15 bases not matched to a gene. This CDR3 is 17 amino acids long. The CDR3 here is CASSSLGTGERGETQYF. CDR3 sequence (DNA): TGTGCCAGCAGCTCCCTGGGGACAGGAGAAAGGGGGGAGACCCAGTACTTC.

Only one count was recorded for this clone. The chain combines TRBV5-1 with TRBJ2-1; D possibly corresponds to TRBD1 (5 bases). The CDR3 spans 14 residues. V was pared by 0 bases and J by 4 bases, with 8 bases between. Germline V lookup: CDR1 SGHRS, CDR2 YFSETQ. CDR3 bases: TGCGCCAGCAGCTTGGGAGACAGATACAATGAGCAGTTCTTC. Translating it yields CASSLGDRYNEQFF. Full variable domain (outside the CDR3, taken from reference TRBV5-1 and TRBJ2-1): KAGVTQTPRYLIKTRGQQVTLSCSPISGHRSVSWYQQTPGQGLQFLFEYFSETQRNKGNFPGRFSGRQFSNSRSEMNVSTLELGDSALYLCASSLGDRYNEQFFGPGTRLTVL.

The chain carries TRBV4-3 and TRBJ2-2; 9 positions agree with TRBD1. The CDR3 contains 15 residues. CDR1 is LGHNA, CDR2 YSLEER, per germline. Trimming at V came to 4 bases and at J to 4 bases, leaving 4 bases not matched to a gene. The DNA for the CDR3 is TGCGCCAGCAGCCCCAGGGACAGGGCCACCGGGGAGCTGTTTTTT. Translation gives CASSPRDRATGELFF.

The rearrangement links TRBV4-1 to TRBJ2-3, with 7 bases that match TRBD1. Trimming removed 4 bases from V and 2 bases from J; junction bases left unmatched: 6. The CDR3 length is 15 residues. Germline-derived CDR1 and CDR2 are MGHRA and YSYEKL. The CDR3 coding sequence is TGCGCCAGCAGCCTAAACGACAGGGACACAGATACGCAGTATTTT. Its protein product is CASSLNDRDTDTQYF.

The chain recombines TRBV28 with TRBJ2-3; TRBD2 is a possible D gene (7 bases). The ends were cut back, 7 bases at V and 3 bases at J, with 29 bases in the middle. This CDR3 is 19 amino acids long. CDR1 MDHEN and CDR2 SYDVKM come from the germline V gene. CDR3 in DNA: TGTGCCAGCAACTACCTCGAGATTGGGGAGGGGGTTAGGACAGATACGCAGTATTTT. Amino acid sequence: CASNYLEIGEGVRTDTQYF.

V is TRBV6-6 and J is TRBJ1-1; the D gene is possibly TRBD1 (5 bases). This CDR3 contains 14 residues. CDR1 and CDR2 from the germline V gene are MNHNY and SVGAGI (reference sequence). V lost 6 bases to trimming and J lost 4 bases, with 15 bases between them. CDR3 in amino acids: CASSASSGGTEAFF. The CDR3 DNA is TGTGCCAGCAGCGCATCAAGTGGGGGCACTGAAGCTTTCTTT.

The chain uses TRBV7-9 and TRBJ1-4, with D possibly TRBD1 on 5 matching bases. Germline V gene data show CDR1 as SEHNR and CDR2 as FQNEAQ (reference sequence). This CDR3 region has 19 residues. V lost 5 bases to trimming and J lost 2 bases, with 24 bases between them. The CDR3 region has the DNA TGTGCCAGCAGCGAACAGGCTGCTGGAATGGTTGTCACTAATGAAAAACTGTTTTTT. Residues: CASSEQAAGMVVTNEKLFF.

The genes are TRBV29-1 and TRBJ1-1, with TRBD1 identical over 9 bases. The CDR3 spans 13 residues. The ends lost 5 bases at V and 2 bases at J; junction bases unmatched: 3. Looked up from germline, CDR1 is SQVTM and CDR2 is ANQGSEA. CDR3 region: CSVLQGANTEAFF. CDR3 coding DNA: TGCAGCGTTCTACAGGGGGCAAACACTGAAGCTTTCTTT.

The rearrangement joins TRBV7-2 to TRBJ2-5, with 7 nucleotides matching TRBD2. The germline gives CDR1 SGHTA, CDR2 FQGNSA. V trimming: 3 bases; J trimming: 5 bases; junction bases outside the gene matches: 18. The CDR3 consists of 18 residues. The CDR3 DNA reads TGTGCCAGCAGCTTGGCGTCGACGAGGGGAGGGTATAGGGAGACCCAGTACTTC. This encodes CASSLASTRGGYRETQYF.

The chain combines TRBV6-6 with TRBJ2-7; D is unclear. The CDR3 has 12 residues. The V gene's germline CDR1 is MNHNY and CDR2 SVGAGI (reference sequence). Trimming took 7 bases from V and 9 from J, leaving 16 bases between them. This CDR3 is CASKDADKGQYF. In nucleotides, the CDR3 is TGTGCCAGCAAGGATGCGGATAAAGGGCAGTACTTC.

The chain employs TRBV18 and TRBJ2-7, with TRBD1 as a possible D gene (6 bases). Germline V lookup: CDR1 KGHSH, CDR2 LQKENI. The V end lost 5 bases, the J end lost 3 bases, and 11 bases lay between the germline ends. CDR3 length: 13 residues. The CDR3 loop reads CASSAGQNYEQYF. Here the CDR3 DNA reads TGTGCCAGCTCAGCCGGACAGAACTACGAGCAGTACTTC. Full variable domain (missing parts from reference TRBV18 and TRBJ2-7): NAGVMQNPRHLVRRRGQEARLRCSPMKGHSHVYWYRQLPEEGLKFMVYLQKENIIDESGMPKERFSAEFPKEGPSILRIQQVVRGDSAAYFCASSAGQNYEQYFGPGTRLTVT.

This chain joins TRBV6-5 and TRBJ2-7; 7 nucleotides align to TRBD1. The CDR3 consists of 14 residues. V dropped 7 bases and J dropped 3; count of bases not matched to a gene: 9. Germline V lookup: CDR1 MNHEY, CDR2 SVGAGI. CDR3 residues: CASKQGGPFYEQYF. CDR3 DNA: TGTGCCAGCAAGCAAGGGGGCCCCTTCTACGAGCAGTACTTC.

The chain joins TRBV18 to TRBJ2-7; D perhaps matches TRBD1 (6 bases). V lost 2 bases and J lost 3, with 8 bases in between. Looked up from germline, CDR1 is KGHSH and CDR2 is LQKENI. This CDR3 is 13 amino acids long. In nucleotides, the CDR3 is TGTGCCAGCTCACCAGGACAGAGCTACGAGCAGTACTTC. Translated, it gives CASSPGQSYEQYF.

The V call is TRBV7-2, the J call TRBJ2-5; unclear D gene. Germline V lookup: CDR1 SGHTA, CDR2 FQGNSA. This CDR3 contains 11 residues. Trimming pared 5 bases from V and 12 bases from J, leaving 13 bases between. CDR3 in DNA: TGTGCCAGCAGCGACCGGGCCTCGGAGTACTTC. Translating gives CASSDRASEYF.

The rearrangement uses TRBV5-1 and TRBJ2-7, with TRBD1 matching over 8 bases. CDR3 length equals 14 residues. Germline CDR1 and CDR2: SGHRS and YFSETQ. After removal of 4 bases from V and 2 bases from J, the junction contained 5 bases not matched to a gene. The CDR3 nucleotides read TGCGCCAGCAGCCCGGACAGGGATCCCTACGAGCAGTACTTC. Amino acids: CASSPDRDPYEQYF. The full variable domain, rest sourced from reference TRBV5-1 and TRBJ2-7, is KAGVTQTPRYLIKTRGQQVTLSCSPISGHRSVSWYQQTPGQGLQFLFEYFSETQRNKGNFPGRFSGRQFSNSRSEMNVSTLELGDSALYLCASSPDRDPYEQYFGPGTRLTVT.

This clone is categorized as medium-sized. The chain combines TRBV15 with TRBJ2-1; D unclear. Trimming pared 1 base from V and 7 bases from J, leaving 14 bases between. Germline V gives CDR1 LNHNV, CDR2 YYDKDF (reference sequence). CDR3 length equals 15 residues. The CDR3 loop is CATSRVSGIGNEQFF. CDR3 sequence (DNA): TGTGCCACCAGCAGAGTGTCTGGGATAGGGAATGAGCAGTTCTTC.

The rearrangement joins TRBV18 to TRBJ2-2; D possibly uses TRBD1 or TRBD2 (5 bases each). V was trimmed by 1 base and J by 1 base, leaving 10 bases between them. Germline V CDR1 and CDR2: KGHSH, LQKENI. The CDR3 loop spans 16 amino acids. DNA of the CDR3: TGTGCCAGCTCACCACGAGGGGAGTTGAACACCGGGGAGCTGTTTTTT. It yields the protein CASSPRGELNTGELFF.

This rearrangement joins TRBV7-8 to TRBJ1-4; 9 bases agree with TRBD1. In germline, CDR1 is SGHVS, CDR2 FQNEAQ. This CDR3 is built from 18 residues. The V and J ends lost 5 bases and 0 bases, in that order; junction bases with no gene match: 10. DNA for the CDR3: TGTGCCAGCAGCGCTCCGGGACAGGGACCGGCAACTAATGAAAAACTGTTTTTT. Protein sequence: CASSAPGQGPATNEKLFF.

The gene calls are TRBV28 and TRBJ2-5, with D tentatively TRBD2 (5 bases). V shed 6 bases and J shed 7 bases, with 21 bases lying between them. The CDR3 runs to 15 residues. CDR1 and CDR2 from the germline V gene are MDHEN and SYDVKM. As DNA, the CDR3 is TGTGCCAGCAGCCTACCCGGTGGCGGGTTAGGGACCCAGTACTTC. It is translated as CASSLPGGGLGTQYF.

The chain links TRBV27 to TRBJ2-1; no reliable D call. Germline lookup yields CDR1 MNHEY and CDR2 SMNVEV (reference sequence). Between the trimmed V and J ends, which lost 6 bases and 0 bases, there was a span of 12 bases. The CDR3 is made up of 15 amino acids. The CDR3 sequence: CASRLGLSSYNEQFF. DNA for the CDR3: TGTGCCAGCAGATTAGGATTGAGCTCCTACAATGAGCAGTTCTTC.

The chain is built from TRBV7-2 and TRBJ1-3, with D possibly matching TRBD1 (5 bases). Trimming stripped 0 bases from V and 0 bases from J, with 12 bases between. CDR3 length: 17 residues. CDR1 and CDR2 (germline): SGHTA, FQGNSA. The CDR3 here is CASSLASGHNSGNTIYF. In nucleotides, the CDR3 is TGTGCCAGCAGCTTAGCGAGCGGACACAACTCTGGAAACACCATATATTTT. Combining the CDR3 with reference TRBV7-2 and TRBJ1-3 gives the whole variable domain GAGVSQSPSNKVTEKGKDVELRCDPISGHTALYWYRQSLGQGLEFLIYFQGNSAPDKSGLPSDRFSAERTGGSVSTLTIQRTQQEDSAVYLCASSLASGHNSGNTIYFGEGSWLTVV.

The chain recombines TRBV5-5 with TRBJ1-5; D is unresolved. This CDR3 has 12 amino acids. Germline assignment: CDR1 SGHKS and CDR2 YYEKEE (reference sequence). V was pared by 1 base and J by 5 bases, with 4 bases between. CDR3: CASSLRDQPQHF. The CDR3 region has the DNA TGTGCCAGCAGCTTGCGAGATCAGCCCCAGCATTTT.

The chain carries TRBV21-1 and TRBJ2-3; the table's D call, TRBD2, has no DNA check behind it. TRBV21-1 is marked as a pseudogene. The CDR3 is made up of 13 amino acids. CDR3 residues: CASSSQLDFGQYF. The CDR3 DNA follows: TGTGCCAGCAGCAGCCAACTAGATTTCGGGCAGTATTTT.

This clone was observed a few times. This chain joins TRBV5-4 and TRBJ1-1, with 8 nucleotides matching TRBD1. The CDR3 sequence is 14 residues long. Germline-derived CDR1 and CDR2 are SGHNT and YYREEE (reference sequence). V shed 4 bases, J shed 7 bases, and the junction held 9 bases outside the gene matches. CDR3 loop: CASSPRTGFGEAFF. DNA of the CDR3: TGTGCCAGCAGCCCAAGGACAGGGTTCGGTGAAGCTTTCTTT.

The genes are TRBV11-2 and TRBJ1-5, with D possibly matching TRBD1 (5 bases). The CDR3 is 16 amino acids. The V end lost 0 bases, the J end lost 0 bases, and 9 bases lay between the germline ends. CDR1 and CDR2 from the germline V gene are SGHAT and FQNNGV. The CDR3 region is CASSLDGGYSNQPQHF. The CDR3 region has the DNA TGTGCCAGCAGCTTAGATGGGGGTTATAGCAATCAGCCCCAGCATTTT.

The rearrangement links TRBV29-1 to TRBJ1-1; D unresolved. This CDR3 spans 12 amino acids. CDR1 and CDR2 from the germline V gene are SQVTM and ANQGSEA. CDR3 coding DNA: TGCAGTTGGAAGGAGGGGAACACTGAAGCTTTCTTT. Translation gives CSWKEGNTEAFF.

This clone was picked up a small number of times. The chain uses TRBV27 and TRBJ1-2; unclear D gene. Trimming left V 3 bases short and J 0 bases short, with 8 bases between. The CDR3 is 14 amino acids. Germline-derived CDR1 and CDR2 are MNHEY and SMNVEV (reference sequence). CDR3 in amino acids: CASSFADANYGYTF. CDR3 in DNA: TGTGCCAGCAGTTTTGCGGATGCTAACTATGGCTACACCTTC.

CDR3 DNA sequence: TGTGCCAGCAGCTTAGTTACTAGCGGCACAGATACGCAGTATTTT. The encoded protein is CASSLVTSGTDTQYF. V and J are TRBV7-2 and TRBJ2-3, with TRBD2 matching over 7 bases. Germline loops: CDR1 SGHTA, CDR2 FQGNSA. The CDR3 length is 15 residues. With 1 base clipped from V and 1 base from J, the junction kept 2 bases outside the gene matches. Variable domain in full (rest from reference TRBV7-2 and TRBJ2-3): GAGVSQSPSNKVTEKGKDVELRCDPISGHTALYWYRQSLGQGLEFLIYFQGNSAPDKSGLPSDRFSAERTGGSVSTLTIQRTQQEDSAVYLCASSLVTSGTDTQYFGPGTRLTVL.

The chain is built from TRBV27 and TRBJ2-5; 11 bases line up with TRBD2. This CDR3 contains 14 residues. Germline CDR1 reads MNHEY; CDR2 reads SMNVEV (reference sequence). The V segment lost 6 bases and the J segment 5 bases; nucleotides outside the gene matches: 5. The CDR3 DNA reads TGTGCCAGCAGACTAGCGGGGGAGAGGGAGACCCAGTACTTC. Amino acid sequence: CASRLAGERETQYF.

The chain is built from TRBV14 and TRBJ2-7, with 7 positions matching TRBD1. Looked up from germline, CDR1 is SGHDN and CDR2 is FVKESK. With V trimmed by 4 bases and J by 3 bases, 9 bases remained unmatched. The CDR3 runs to 15 residues. The chain's CDR3 is CASSRRTGKRYEQYF. Written as DNA, the CDR3 is TGTGCCAGCAGCCGCAGGACAGGAAAACGCTACGAGCAGTACTTC.

V is TRBV2 and J is TRBJ2-7; D perhaps matches TRBD2 (7 bases). This CDR3 contains 12 residues. V dropped 3 bases and J dropped 6 bases, with 9 bases sitting between them. CDR1 SNHLY and CDR2 FYNNEI come from the germline V gene. The CDR3 loop is CASSEGGGEQYF. The CDR3 nucleotides read TGTGCCAGCAGTGAGGGAGGGGGCGAGCAGTACTTC.

This sequence joins TRBV11-2 and TRBJ2-5; 8 bases map to TRBD1. The assigned J gene may be wrong: the sequence end matches TRBJ2-7 better. CDR3 length: 13 residues. In germline, CDR1 is SGHAT, CDR2 FQNNGV. CDR3 protein: CASSPDRGAEQYF. CDR3 bases: TGTGCCAGCAGCCCAGACAGGGGAGCCGAGCAGTACTTC.